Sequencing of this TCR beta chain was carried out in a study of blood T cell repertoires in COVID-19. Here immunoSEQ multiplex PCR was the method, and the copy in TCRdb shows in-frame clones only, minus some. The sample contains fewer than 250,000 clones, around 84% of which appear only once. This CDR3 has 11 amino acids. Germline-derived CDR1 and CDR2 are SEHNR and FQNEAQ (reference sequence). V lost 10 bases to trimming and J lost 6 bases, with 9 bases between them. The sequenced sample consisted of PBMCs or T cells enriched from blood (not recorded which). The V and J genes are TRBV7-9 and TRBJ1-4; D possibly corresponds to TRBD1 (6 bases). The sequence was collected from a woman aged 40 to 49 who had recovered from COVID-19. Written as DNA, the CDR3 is TGTGCCACACGGACAGATGAAAAACTGTTTTTT. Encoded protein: CATRTDEKLFF.